This is a list of T cell receptor beta chains from one sample in a study of blood T cell repertoires in COVID-19. Method: immunoSEQ multiplex PCR; TCRdb's copy keeps in-frame clones and lacks some. Among some 390,000 clones listed, 75% to 90% were seen once. The sequencing input was PBMCs or T cells enriched from blood (not recorded which). These receptors all come from a man aged 25 to 45 who had recovered from COVID-19. Each CDR3 is given with its conserved first and last residue. A D gene is named only where the DNA matches it firmly. Clone size is not always given. Where it is, it says once, few, many or a class for expanded clones.

clone_size	d_call	v_call	j_call	cdr3_aa	cdr3_nt
-	-	TRBV4-2	TRBJ2-5	CASSQDKVAETQYF	TGTGCCAGCAGCCAAGATAAGGTAGCGGAGACCCAGTACTTC
-	-	TRBV18	TRBJ2-1	CASSRGVIDEQFF	TGTGCCAGCTCACGGGGGGTTATAGATGAGCAGTTCTTC
-	-	TRBV7-9	TRBJ2-1	CASSIPRDNYNEQFF	TGTGCCAGCAGCATCCCCCGGGACAACTACAATGAGCAGTTCTTC
-	TRBD1	TRBV3-1/TRBV3-2	TRBJ1-2	CASSDSTGAYGYTF	TGTGCCAGCAGTGACTCGACAGGGGCCTATGGCTACACCTTC
-	-	TRBV6-5	TRBJ2-5	CASSYSGGYQETQYF	TGTGCCAGCAGTTACTCCGGGGGATACCAAGAGACCCAGTACTTC
-	-	TRBV18	TRBJ2-6	CASSKQAGANVLTF	TGTGCCAGCTCAAAACAGGCTGGGGCCAACGTCCTGACTTTC
-	TRBD2	TRBV24-1	TRBJ2-1	CATSDTSGTSYNEQFF	TGTGCCACCAGTGATACTTCCGGGACTAGCTACAATGAGCAGTTCTTC
-	-	TRBV5-1	TRBJ2-4	CASTPGSALAKNIQYF	TGCGCCAGCACCCCGGGGAGTGCTCTAGCCAAAAACATTCAGTACTTC
-	-	TRBV18	TRBJ1-1	CASSPTGAGGITEAFF	TGTGCCAGCTCACCCACTGGGGCAGGCGGGATCACTGAAGCTTTCTTT
-	-	TRBV3-1/TRBV3-2	TRBJ2-5	CASSQSGQETQYF	TGTGCCAGCAGCCAAAGCGGGCAAGAGACCCAGTACTTC
-	TRBD2	TRBV19	TRBJ2-1	CASSFLAGERSYNEQFF	TGTGCCAGTAGTTTTCTAGCGGGAGAAAGGTCCTACAATGAGCAGTTCTTC
-	TRBD1	TRBV18	TRBJ1-2	CASSQGYGTADGYTF	TGTGCCAGCTCACAAGGATACGGGACAGCTGATGGCTACACCTTC
-	TRBD1	TRBV5-1	TRBJ1-1	CASRHRQGENTEAFF	TGCGCCAGCAGACATCGACAGGGTGAAAACACTGAAGCTTTCTTT
-	TRBD1	TRBV7-9	TRBJ2-5	CASSAQQRGRGETQYF	TGTGCCAGCAGCGCCCAACAGAGGGGGCGCGGTGAGACCCAGTACTTC
-	TRBD2	TRBV7-6	TRBJ2-5	CASSLGASGQETQYF	TGTGCCAGCAGCTTAGGGGCTAGCGGACAAGAGACCCAGTACTTC
-	-	TRBV7-9	TRBJ2-1	CASSPRANEQFF	TGTGCCAGCAGCCCCAGGGCTAATGAGCAGTTCTTC
-	-	TRBV10-2	TRBJ2-2	CASNSQGSDTGELFF	TGCGCCAGCAACTCACAGGGAAGTGACACCGGGGAGCTGTTTTTT
-	TRBD1	TRBV6-5	TRBJ1-2	CASSSGQGLSYGYTF	TGTGCCAGCAGTTCCGGACAGGGTTTAAGTTATGGCTACACCTTC
-	-	TRBV29-1	TRBJ2-3	CSVCSADTQYF	TGCAGCGTCTGTTCAGCAGATACGCAGTATTTT
-	-	TRBV6-4	TRBJ1-3	CASSEQSGNTIYF	TGTGCCAGCAGTGAACAGTCTGGAAACACCATATATTTT
-	-	TRBV18	TRBJ2-2	CASSQQGSGELFF	TGTGCCAGCTCTCAACAGGGTAGCGGGGAGCTGTTTTTT
-	TRBD1	TRBV4-1	TRBJ2-7	CASSQETGGPSYEQYF	TGCGCCAGCAGCCAAGAAACAGGGGGGCCTTCCTACGAGCAGTACTTC
-	-	TRBV5-5	TRBJ2-7	CASSFSGLHSSYEQYF	TGTGCCAGCAGCTTCTCGGGACTTCATAGCTCCTACGAGCAGTACTTC
-	TRBD1	TRBV4-1	TRBJ2-3	CASSPYRTGTSTDTQYF	TGCGCCAGCAGCCCCTATCGGACAGGGACTAGCACAGATACGCAGTATTTT
-	TRBD2	TRBV29-1	TRBJ2-3	CSEIAGSDTQYF	TGCAGCGAAATAGCGGGAAGCGATACGCAGTATTTT
once	-	TRBV15	TRBJ1-2	CATSRGFGQNYGYTF	TGTGCCACCAGCAGAGGTTTTGGGCAAAACTATGGCTACACCTTC
-	TRBD2	TRBV6-5	TRBJ2-1	CASIPSGKGREQFF	TGTGCCAGCATACCGAGCGGGAAGGGCAGAGAGCAGTTCTTC
-	-	TRBV7-2	TRBJ2-1	CASSSFSRSSYNEQFF	TGTGCCAGCAGCTCTTTTAGTCGTAGCTCCTACAATGAGCAGTTCTTC
-	TRBD2	TRBV28	TRBJ2-2	CASSFLPGLAGVATGELFF	TGTGCCAGCAGTTTCTTACCGGGACTAGCGGGAGTTGCGACCGGGGAGCTGTTTTTT
-	-	TRBV2	TRBJ2-1	CASGEYNEQFF	TGTGCCAGCGGAGAATACAATGAGCAGTTCTTC
-	TRBD2	TRBV7-8	TRBJ2-1	CASSLLAGTYNEQFF	TGTGCCAGCAGCCTCCTAGCGGGGACCTACAATGAGCAGTTCTTC